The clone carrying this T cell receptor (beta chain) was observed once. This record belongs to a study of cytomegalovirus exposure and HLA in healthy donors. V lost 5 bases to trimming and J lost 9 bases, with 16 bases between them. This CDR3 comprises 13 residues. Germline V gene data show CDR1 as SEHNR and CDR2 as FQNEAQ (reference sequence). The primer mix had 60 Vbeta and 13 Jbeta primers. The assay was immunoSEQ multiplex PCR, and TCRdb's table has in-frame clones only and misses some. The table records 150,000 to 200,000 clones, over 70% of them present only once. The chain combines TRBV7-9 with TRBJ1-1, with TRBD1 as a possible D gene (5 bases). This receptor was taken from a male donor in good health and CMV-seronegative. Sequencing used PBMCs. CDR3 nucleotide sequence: TGTGCCAGCAGCGTCGTTCAGGGAGGTCAAGCTTTCTTT. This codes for CASSVVQGGQAFF. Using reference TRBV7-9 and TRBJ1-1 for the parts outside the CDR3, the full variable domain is DTGVSQNPRHKITKRGQNVTFRCDPISEHNRLYWYRQTLGQGPEFLTYFQNEAQLEKSRLLSDRFSAERPKGSFSTLEIQRTEQGDSAMYLCASSVVQGGQAFFGQGTRLTVV.